Following are 18 T cell receptor beta chains from one sample sequenced in a study of blood T cell repertoires in COVID-19. Produced via immunoSEQ multiplex PCR; TCRdb's table is partial and in-frame only. The table lists 200,000 to 250,000 clones, around 80% of them singletons, with over 1.5% in the top ten. Source material: peripheral blood. These receptors were obtained from a woman over 75 with acute or convalescent COVID-19.

This chain connects TRBV4-1 to TRBJ1-1; perhaps TRBD1 as D (6 bases). Germline values: CDR1 MGHRA, CDR2 YSYEKL. V was shortened by 1 base and J by 5 bases, with 11 bases between the two germline ends. The CDR3 loop spans 14 amino acids. CDR3 sequence reads: CASSQGGGATEAFF. In nucleotides, the CDR3 is TGCGCCAGCAGCCAAGGGGGGGGCGCAACTGAAGCTTTCTTT.

This clone was picked up one time. This rearrangement joins TRBV6-4 to TRBJ2-7; D is unresolved. CDR3 length equals 14 residues. Germline V CDR1 and CDR2: MRHNA, SNTAGT. With 2 bases removed from V and 3 bases from J, the gap between germline ends came to 11 bases. The CDR3 DNA follows: TGTGCCAGCAGTGACACCATACGAGTCTACGAGCAGTACTTC. Translated, it gives CASSDTIRVYEQYF.

The chain combines TRBV30 with TRBJ1-2; D not certain. From germline, CDR1 is GTSNPN and CDR2 SVGIG (reference sequence). V was trimmed by 8 bases and J by 6 bases, leaving 13 bases between them. The CDR3 has 11 residues. The chain's CDR3 is CAGTEIDGYTF. The CDR3 coding sequence is TGTGCCGGTACAGAGATCGATGGCTACACCTTC.

The rearrangement joins TRBV10-3 to TRBJ2-3; 8 nucleotides align to TRBD2. Germline V CDR1 and CDR2: ENHRY, SYGVKD. The junction had 6 bases not matched to a gene; V was cut back by 6 bases and J by 4 bases. The CDR3 extends over 14 amino acids. The DNA of the CDR3 is TGTGCCATCAGGAACTCCGGGGGGGCAGATACGCAGTATTTT. It translates to CAIRNSGGADTQYF.

The rearrangement joins TRBV7-2 to TRBJ2-7, with 14 bases identical to TRBD2. This CDR3 has 16 residues. In germline, CDR1 is SGHTA, CDR2 FQGNSA. Trimming removed 2 bases from V and 3 bases from J; junction bases left unmatched: 3. The CDR3 region is CASSLYGTSGSYEQYF. CDR3 sequence (DNA): TGTGCCAGCAGCTTATACGGGACTAGCGGGAGCTACGAGCAGTACTTC.

This clone turned up a few times. The gene calls are TRBV19 and TRBJ1-5, with 10 positions matching TRBD1. The CDR3 is 16 amino acids. Germline CDR1 LNHDA, CDR2 SQIVND (reference sequence). J gave up 4 bases and V 4 bases, and 7 bases lay outside the gene matches. CDR3 nucleotides: TGTGCCAGTAGTAGCCCCGACAGGGGGCATAATCAGCCCCAGCATTTT. It specifies CASSSPDRGHNQPQHF.

This clone showed up just once. The V and J genes are TRBV4-2 and TRBJ2-7, with D unclear. This CDR3 spans 16 amino acids. The germline CDR1 and CDR2 sequences are LGHNA and YNFKEQ. Trimming pared 1 base from V and 0 bases from J, leaving 13 bases between. CDR3 sequence reads: CASSQVERHPSYEQYF. In DNA, the CDR3 is TGTGCCAGCAGCCAAGTAGAGAGACACCCCTCCTACGAGCAGTACTTC.

V gene TRBV4-1 combines with J gene TRBJ2-7, with D perhaps matching TRBD1 (6 bases). CDR1 and CDR2 (germline): MGHRA, YSYEKL. The CDR3 is 15 amino acids. V was trimmed by 4 bases and J by 2 bases, leaving 15 bases between them. The CDR3 protein is CASSRTVRETYEQYF. CDR3 bases: TGCGCCAGCAGCCGGACAGTGAGGGAGACCTACGAGCAGTACTTC.

This CDR3 reads CASSLPGSPSSYEQYF. CDR3 coding DNA: TGTGCCAGCAGTCTGCCAGGGTCGCCTAGCTCCTACGAGCAGTACTTC. The J gene is TRBJ2-7, the V gene TRBV28, with D tentatively TRBD1 (5 bases). The germline V gene has CDR1 MDHEN and CDR2 SYDVKM. The ends were cut back, 5 bases at V and 0 bases at J, with 17 bases in the middle. The CDR3 loop spans 16 amino acids.

This clone was counted a single time. The chain is built from TRBV5-1 and TRBJ1-1; D perhaps matches TRBD1 (6 bases). Germline-derived CDR1 and CDR2 are SGHRS and YFSETQ. V was shortened by 0 bases and J by 4 bases, with 10 bases between the two germline ends. The CDR3 runs to 14 residues. The CDR3 here is CASSLDRAGTEAFF. CDR3 DNA sequence: TGCGCCAGCAGCTTGGACAGGGCAGGCACTGAAGCTTTCTTT.

The rearrangement uses TRBV2 and TRBJ1-1, with D possibly TRBD1 on 5 matching bases. Germline V gene lookup returns CDR1 SNHLY and CDR2 FYNNEI. This CDR3 has 15 residues. The V and J ends lost 5 bases and 1 base respectively, with 14 bases between them. The CDR3 nucleotides are TGTGCCAGCAGTTCATACATGGGGGGGAACACTGAAGCTTTCTTT. Amino acids: CASSSYMGGNTEAFF.

The chain combines TRBV11-2 with TRBJ2-5, with 12 bases that match TRBD1. V dropped 5 bases and J dropped 3; count of bases not matched to a gene: 4. Germline V gene data show CDR1 as SGHAT and CDR2 as FQNNGV. CDR3 length equals 15 residues. CDR3 loop: CASSIGTGGKETQYF. The CDR3 DNA reads as TGTGCCAGCAGCATCGGGACAGGGGGCAAAGAGACCCAGTACTTC.

Note on this clone: Other DNA sequences in the same sample also yield this CDR3. V and J are TRBV7-9 and TRBJ2-5; D may be TRBD2 (5 bases). CDR1 is SEHNR and CDR2 is FQNEAQ in the germline V gene (reference sequence). The CDR3 totals 16 residues. V lost 4 bases to trimming and J lost 1 base, with 16 bases between them. CDR3 protein: CASSSQLLDIQETQYF. The CDR3 DNA follows: TGTGCCAGCAGCTCTCAACTACTAGACATCCAAGAGACCCAGTACTTC. Together with reference TRBV7-9 and TRBJ2-5, the CDR3 gives the full variable domain: DTGVSQNPRHKITKRGQNVTFRCDPISEHNRLYWYRQTLGQGPEFLTYFQNEAQLEKSRLLSDRFSAERPKGSFSTLEIQRTEQGDSAMYLCASSSQLLDIQETQYFGPGTRLLVL.

This chain joins TRBV12-3 or TRBV12-4 and TRBJ2-7; D is possibly TRBD1 (5 bases). V was pared by 4 bases and J by 2 bases, with 9 bases between. The CDR3 has 13 residues. The CDR3 sequence is CASSWLGPYEQYF. CDR3 in DNA: TGTGCCAGCAGTTGGCTGGGGCCCTACGAGCAGTACTTC.

The rearrangement joins TRBV19 to TRBJ2-7; perhaps TRBD1 as D (6 bases). Germline loops: CDR1 LNHDA, CDR2 SQIVND (reference sequence). The CDR3 is 13 amino acids. The V end lost 8 bases, the J end lost 0 bases, and 11 bases lay between the germline ends. The CDR3 coding sequence is TGTGCCAGTCGGGACAAAACCTCCTACGAGCAGTACTTC. It specifies CASRDKTSYEQYF.

On this clone itself: A junction end diverges from the germline sequence, so it may reflect a read error. The CDR3 DNA sequence: TGTGCCAGCAGCCCAACAGGGGGTAATGGAAAACTGTTTTTT. As protein: CASSPTGGNGKLFF. The V call is TRBV7-9, the J call TRBJ1-4; 8 bases align to TRBD1. The germline gives CDR1 SEHNR, CDR2 FQNEAQ (reference sequence). This CDR3 is built from 14 residues.

The genes are TRBV4-3 and TRBJ2-1, with TRBD1 identical over 7 bases. From germline, CDR1 is LGHNA and CDR2 YSLEER. V was pared by 1 base and J by 3 bases, with 6 bases of the junction left unmatched. This CDR3 is built from 16 residues. The CDR3 sequence is CASSQASGTDYNEQFF. Here the CDR3 DNA reads TGCGCCAGCAGCCAAGCTTCCGGGACAGACTACAATGAGCAGTTCTTC.

This chain connects TRBV23-1 to TRBJ2-3; TRBD1 agrees at 9 bases. TRBV23-1 is reported as an ORF; its role is uncertain. CDR3 length equals 15 residues. With V trimmed by 4 bases and J by 4 bases, 6 bases remained unmatched. CDR3 loop: CASSRGTGLADTQYF. CDR3 nucleotide sequence: TGCGCCAGCAGTCGAGGGACAGGGCTGGCAGATACGCAGTATTTT.